These 14 T cell receptor beta chains were sequenced from one sample in a study of T cell responses to AZD1222 COVID-19 vaccine. This table comes from immunoSEQ multiplex PCR, and its TCRdb copy is limited to in-frame clones, with some not included. The sample has about 170,000 clones; around nine tenths are singletons. This material consisted of peripheral blood, taken 28 days after the second AZD1222 dose. The receptor source for this set is an adult who received the AZD1222 COVID-19 vaccine.

The chain combines TRBV5-4 with TRBJ1-2, with TRBD1 matching over 7 bases. This CDR3 is built from 13 residues. With V trimmed by 5 bases and J by 4 bases, 5 bases remained unmatched. Germline V lookup: CDR1 SGHNT, CDR2 YYREEE (reference sequence). The CDR3 DNA follows: TGTGCCAGCAGAACAGGGGAGAGCTATGGCTACACCTTC. This encodes CASRTGESYGYTF.

This clone was observed once. The rearrangement joins TRBV5-1 to TRBJ2-7; 7 nucleotides align to TRBD1. The CDR3 contains 14 residues. The junction had 5 bases not matched to a gene; V was cut back by 2 bases and J by 3 bases. Germline CDR1 SGHRS, CDR2 YFSETQ. The CDR3 here is CASSFDRAGYEQYF. CDR3 nucleotide sequence: TGCGCCAGCAGCTTCGACAGGGCGGGCTACGAGCAGTACTTC. Complete variable domain (other parts from reference TRBV5-1 and TRBJ2-7): KAGVTQTPRYLIKTRGQQVTLSCSPISGHRSVSWYQQTPGQGLQFLFEYFSETQRNKGNFPGRFSGRQFSNSRSEMNVSTLELGDSALYLCASSFDRAGYEQYFGPGTRLTVT.

DNA for the CDR3: TGTGCCAGTAAAGGACAGGGGGATACTGAAGCTTTCTTT. It encodes CASKGQGDTEAFF. The chain has TRBV19 and TRBJ1-1; 10 positions match TRBD1. After removal of 7 bases from V and 5 bases from J, the junction contained 4 bases not matched to a gene. The germline gives CDR1 LNHDA, CDR2 SQIVND (reference sequence). The CDR3 sequence is 13 residues long. The complete variable domain, with remaining parts taken from reference TRBV19 and TRBJ1-1, reads DGGITQSPKYLFRKEGQNVTLSCEQNLNHDAMYWYRQDPGQGLRLIYYSQIVNDFQKGDIAEGYSVSREKKESFPLTVTSAQKNPTAFYLCASKGQGDTEAFFGQGTRLTVV.

The genes are TRBV18 and TRBJ2-3; tentatively, D is TRBD1 (7 bases). Germline assignment: CDR1 KGHSH and CDR2 LQKENI. V was trimmed by 2 bases and J by 6 bases, leaving 9 bases between them. The CDR3 consists of 13 residues. This chain's CDR3 is CASSPSGGDTQYF. The CDR3 DNA reads as TGTGCCAGCTCACCATCAGGGGGGGATACGCAGTATTTT.

This chain links TRBV5-1 with TRBJ2-7, with 10 bases identical to TRBD1. The junction had 7 bases not matched to a gene; V was cut back by 4 bases and J by 0 bases. The CDR3 consists of 16 residues. The germline gives CDR1 SGHRS, CDR2 YFSETQ. The CDR3 DNA follows: TGCGCCAGCAGCCTCGGGACAGGGGTTAGCTCCTACGAGCAGTACTTC. Protein product: CASSLGTGVSSYEQYF.

The chain carries TRBV12-5 and TRBJ1-3; D is undetermined. CDR3 length: 15 residues. The germline V gene has CDR1 LGHNT and CDR2 FRNRAP. V lost 9 bases to trimming and J lost 0 bases, with 15 bases between them. CDR3 nucleotide sequence: TGTGCTAGATCAAAAACCTGGGTCTCTGGAAACACCATATATTTT. Its protein product is CARSKTWVSGNTIYF.

The CDR3 here is CASSLEVGPIPSIYF. CDR3 sequence (DNA): TGTGCCAGCAGCTTAGAGGTGGGACCGATTCCCTCCATATATTTT. The J gene is TRBJ1-3, the V gene TRBV7-8; D is perhaps TRBD1 (5 bases). The V and J ends lost 1 base and 11 bases respectively, with 18 bases between them. Germline V CDR1 and CDR2: SGHVS, FQNEAQ. This CDR3 region has 15 residues. The whole variable domain, filled in from reference TRBV7-8 and TRBJ1-3, reads GAGVSQSPRYKVAKRGQDVALRCDPISGHVSLFWYQQALGQGPEFLTYFQNEAQLDKSGLPSDRFFAERPEGSVSTLKIQRTQQEDSAVYLCASSLEVGPIPSIYFGEGSWLTVV.

The J gene is TRBJ1-3, the V gene TRBV5-4; D is ambiguous. In germline, CDR1 is SGHNT, CDR2 YYREEE (reference sequence). Trimming left V 1 base short and J 0 bases short, with 8 bases between. This CDR3 contains 15 residues. CDR3 amino acids: CASSLSGSSGNTIYF. The CDR3 nucleotides are TGTGCCAGCAGCTTGTCCGGTAGCTCTGGAAACACCATATATTTT.

The V call is TRBV5-8, the J call TRBJ1-1; unclear D gene. This CDR3 comprises 12 residues. V lost 0 bases to trimming and J lost 4 bases, with 4 bases between them. The germline V gene encodes CDR1 SGHTS and CDR2 YDEGEE. The CDR3 DNA reads TGTGCCAGCAGCTTGGATTTCACTGAAGCTTTCTTT. This translates into CASSLDFTEAFF.

This chain joins TRBV11-2 and TRBJ1-1; 7 bases line up with TRBD1. There are 13 residues in the CDR3. The germline CDR1 and CDR2 sequences are SGHAT and FQNNGV. The V segment lost 1 base and the J segment 7 bases; nucleotides outside the gene matches: 3. CDR3 in DNA: TGTGCCAGCAGCTTAGCCAACAGGGGTGAAGCTTTCTTT. Protein: CASSLANRGEAFF.

The V and J genes are TRBV19 and TRBJ1-2; D is undetermined. Germline assignment: CDR1 LNHDA and CDR2 SQIVND (reference sequence). V was clipped by 3 bases and J by 7 bases, with 12 bases between them. The CDR3 is 13 amino acids. The chain's CDR3 is CASSMRTLAGYTF. The DNA of the CDR3 is TGTGCCAGTAGTATGAGAACCTTGGCTGGCTACACCTTC.

This chain connects TRBV4-2 to TRBJ1-3, with D possibly TRBD1 on 5 matching bases. CDR1 is LGHNA and CDR2 is YNFKEQ in the germline V gene. This CDR3 has 17 residues. The V and J ends lost 4 bases and 0 bases respectively, with 16 bases between them. This CDR3 is CASSLNSGGSSGNTIYF. Written as DNA, the CDR3 is TGTGCCAGCAGCCTAAACTCCGGGGGATCCTCTGGAAACACCATATATTTT.

This chain links TRBV3-1 (or the pseudogene TRBV3-2) with TRBJ2-7; 9 bases agree with TRBD1. The CDR3 loop spans 17 amino acids. The V segment lost 4 bases and the J segment 0 bases; nucleotides outside the gene matches: 10. In germline, CDR1 is LGHDT, CDR2 YNNKEL (reference sequence). CDR3 amino acids: CASSPTLWTGASYEQYF. CDR3 DNA: TGTGCCAGCAGCCCCACATTATGGACAGGGGCCTCCTACGAGCAGTACTTC.

V gene TRBV7-9 combines with J gene TRBJ1-1; no clear D gene. Germline-derived CDR1 and CDR2 are SEHNR and FQNEAQ (reference sequence). Between the trimmed V and J ends, which lost 8 bases and 1 base, there was a span of 23 bases. The CDR3 extends over 17 amino acids. The DNA of the CDR3 is TGTGCCAGCGGAGGATGGGCAGGCGCTACGAGGAACACTGAAGCTTTCTTT. Translating gives CASGGWAGATRNTEAFF. Variable domain in full (rest from reference TRBV7-9 and TRBJ1-1): DTGVSQNPRHKITKRGQNVTFRCDPISEHNRLYWYRQTLGQGPEFLTYFQNEAQLEKSRLLSDRFSAERPKGSFSTLEIQRTEQGDSAMYLCASGGWAGATRNTEAFFGQGTRLTVV.